This T cell receptor beta chain appears in the sequencing data of a study of T cell responses to AZD1222 COVID-19 vaccine. TCRdb keeps only in-frame clones here, not all; method: immunoSEQ multiplex PCR. The sample records roughly 130,000 clones, roughly 87% being singletons. A remark on this clone: Its antigen is not known.

General study results and limits: Two AZD1222 doses significantly raised spike-specific TCR breadth and depth over controls. Among vaccine-associated CD4 TCRs, coverage spanned spike, with dominance at 160-218 and 743-854. The donor group comprised mostly white British people and more females; the analysis possibly underestimated clonal diversity.

Germline V gene data show CDR1 as MGHRA and CDR2 as YSYEKL. The CDR3 has 18 amino acids. V trimming: 2 bases; J trimming: 6 bases; junction bases outside the gene matches: 11. This TCR was sampled from an adult in good health. The chain couples TRBV4-1 to TRBJ2-1; 12 bases are shared with TRBD2. Specimen: peripheral blood, collected on day 0 of AZD1222 vaccination. CDR3 protein: CASSQTRASGGAGNEQFF. DNA of the CDR3: TGCGCCAGCAGCCAAACCCGGGCTAGCGGGGGGGCCGGCAATGAGCAGTTCTTC.